The present entry profiles one T cell receptor beta chain with its context. As yet, its antigen is unknown. This sample also contains other DNA sequences that code for the same CDR3. The data originate from a study of beta chain features in type 1 diabetes. General study points: VDJ junctions in type 1 diabetes patients carried more deletions and fewer insertions. Researchers reported that naive, central memory and Treg TCRB repertoires appeared more similar in patients than in healthy donors. All four CD4+ subsets from Type 1 diabetes patients carried moderately but significantly shorter TCRB CDR3s.

Isolated RNA was reverse transcribed in full, so expressed TCRB transcripts were sequenced. Sequencing used immunoSEQ multiplex PCR; TCRdb keeps in-frame clones, though not all of them. The data hold a few hundred thousand clones, with 8% to 10% observed a single time. V lost 6 bases, J lost 1 base, and 3 bases stayed unmatched. In germline, CDR1 is LNHDA, CDR2 SQIVND (reference sequence). The CDR3 runs to 14 residues. Every participating donor gave one draw, a heparinised blood sample averaging about 120 mL. Each sorted fraction was over 95% pure. This receptor was taken from a man aged 30 to 45 with type 1 diabetes. The sequencing input was central memory CD4+ T cells from blood. The chain links TRBV19 to TRBJ1-5; 7 bases are shared with TRBD1. The CDR3 nucleotides read TGTGCCAGTAGCCCGACAGGGAGCAATCAGCCCCAGCATTTT. Its translation is CASSPTGSNQPQHF. The full variable domain, rest sourced from reference TRBV19 and TRBJ1-5, is DGGITQSPKYLFRKEGQNVTLSCEQNLNHDAMYWYRQDPGQGLRLIYYSQIVNDFQKGDIAEGYSVSREKKESFPLTVTSAQKNPTAFYLCASSPTGSNQPQHFGDGTRLSIL.